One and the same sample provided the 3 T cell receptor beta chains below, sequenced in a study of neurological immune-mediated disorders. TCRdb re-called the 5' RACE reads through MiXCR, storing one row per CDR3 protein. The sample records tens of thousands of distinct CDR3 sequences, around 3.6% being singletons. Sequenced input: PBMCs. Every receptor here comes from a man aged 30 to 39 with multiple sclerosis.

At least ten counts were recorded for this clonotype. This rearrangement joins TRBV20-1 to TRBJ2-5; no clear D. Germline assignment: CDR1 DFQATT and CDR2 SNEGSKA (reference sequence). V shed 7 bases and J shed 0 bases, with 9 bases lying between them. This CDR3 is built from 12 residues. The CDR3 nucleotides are TGCAGTGTGGAAGCGCACCAAGAGACCCAGTACTTC. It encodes CSVEAHQETQYF.

CDR3: CASSDSGTGRSGELFF. DNA of the CDR3: TGTGCCAGCAGCGATTCTGGGACAGGGAGATCCGGGGAGCTGTTTTTT. This rearrangement joins TRBV5-6 to TRBJ2-2; 9 bases match TRBD1. This CDR3 has 16 amino acids. With V trimmed by 4 bases and J by 6 bases, 10 bases remained unmatched. Germline loops: CDR1 SGHDT, CDR2 YYEEEE.

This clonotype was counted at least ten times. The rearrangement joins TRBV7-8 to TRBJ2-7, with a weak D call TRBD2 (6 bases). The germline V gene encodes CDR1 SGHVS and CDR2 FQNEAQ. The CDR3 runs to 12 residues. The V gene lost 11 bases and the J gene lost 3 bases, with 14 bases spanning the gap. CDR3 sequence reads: CAVGDSHYEQYF. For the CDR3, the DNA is TGTGCCGTCGGGGACTCCCACTACGAGCAGTACTTC.